This is a list of T cell receptor beta chains from one sample in a study of control samples from healthy donors and cancer patients. Method: immunoSEQ multiplex PCR; TCRdb's copy keeps in-frame clones and lacks some. This repertoire includes some 180,000 clones. Sample: blood. These receptors were taken from a woman in her 30s in good health. Each CDR3 is given without its conserved first and last residue.

V gene: TRBV2; J gene: TRBJ1-3; CDR3 protein: ASSRREVGSGNTIY
V gene: TRBV10-1; J gene: TRBJ2-3; CDR3 protein: ASSSGGSSIPTDTQY
V gene: TRBV3-1/TRBV3-2; J gene: TRBJ1-2; CDR3 protein: ASSQNVGANYGYT
V gene: TRBV9; J gene: TRBJ2-5; CDR3 protein: ASSVGGLAGGLETQY
V gene: TRBV18; J gene: TRBJ1-1; CDR3 protein: ASSPGRTADLEAF
V gene: TRBV5-1; J gene: TRBJ1-1; CDR3 protein: ASSRRGQENTEAF
V gene: TRBV28; J gene: TRBJ1-2; CDR3 protein: ASRVTGRQGYGYT
V gene: TRBV7-3; J gene: TRBJ2-7; CDR3 protein: ASSRSGGASYEQY
V gene: TRBV6-1; J gene: TRBJ2-7; CDR3 protein: ASSDLQNYEQY
V gene: TRBV14; J gene: TRBJ1-1; CDR3 protein: ASSHLKDTEAF
V gene: TRBV4-3; J gene: TRBJ1-1; CDR3 protein: ASSQEFGTEAF
V gene: TRBV5-6; J gene: TRBJ1-1; CDR3 protein: ASSTSGRTEAF
V gene: TRBV9; J gene: TRBJ1-6; CDR3 protein: ASSSRRSPLH
V gene: TRBV4-3; J gene: TRBJ1-1; CDR3 protein: ASSQDGGSQNTEAF
V gene: TRBV7-9; J gene: TRBJ1-5; CDR3 protein: ASSLGGDSNQPQH
V gene: TRBV19; J gene: TRBJ2-2; CDR3 protein: ASSPGPRTGELF
V gene: TRBV2; J gene: TRBJ1-2; CDR3 protein: ASSYDGYT